A selection of T cell receptor beta chains follows, all from one sample in a study of metastatic and nonmetastatic thyroid tumors. TCRdb used MiXCR to call clones anew from the PCR reads. The sample contains about 37,000 clones, less than 15% of which appear only once. Sequencing input: blood. The receptors originated from a female donor with papillary thyroid cancer or a benign thyroid nodule (not recorded which). Some clones in this sample may be carry-over from other donors' samples. The CDR3 runs from the conserved cysteine through the conserved F or W. Each record gives: J gene, V gene, clone size, D gene, CDR3 protein, CDR3 DNA. A D gene is named only where the DNA matches it firmly. The listing skips clone size in some rows; elsewhere it reads once, few, many or a size class.

TRBJ1-2 TRBV7-9 many . CASSLAGANYGYTF TGTGCCAGCAGCTTGGCCGGGGCTAACTATGGCTACACCTTC
TRBJ1-3 TRBV7-9 many . CASSLGTGNTIYF TGTGCCAGCAGCTTAGGGACTGGAAACACCATATATTTT
TRBJ1-2 TRBV7-3 many . CASSLTGTYGYTF TGTGCCAGCAGCTTAACGGGGACGTACGGCTACACCTTC
TRBJ2-2 TRBV12-3/TRBV12-4 many . CASSTQGAGELFF TGTGCCAGCAGCACTCAAGGGGCCGGGGAGCTGTTTTTT
TRBJ1-3 TRBV5-6 many TRBD1 CASSYPPGGGGNTIYF TGTGCCAGCAGCTATCCCCCAGGGGGCGGAGGAAACACCATATATTTT
TRBJ1-1 TRBV19 . . CASSISQNTEAFF TGTGCCAGTAGTATCTCGCAGAACACTGAAGCTTTCTTT
TRBJ2-2 TRBV5-4 few . CASSVQETGELFF TGCGCCAGCAGCGTACAGGAGACCGGGGAGCTGTTTTTT
TRBJ2-1 TRBV6-2/TRBV6-3 many TRBD2 CASSSYRLAANNEQFF TGTGCCAGCAGTTCCTACAGGCTAGCGGCCAACAATGAGCAGTTCTTC
TRBJ2-7 TRBV27 many . CASFPDKFYEQYF TGTGCCAGCTTCCCGGACAAATTCTACGAGCAGTACTTC
TRBJ1-4 TRBV28 many TRBD1 CASSTGANEKLFF TGTGCCAGCAGTACAGGGGCTAATGAAAAACTGTTTTTT
TRBJ2-2 TRBV6-1 . . CASSLMGVNTGELFF TGTGCCAGCAGCCTCATGGGAGTTAACACCGGGGAGCTGTTTTTT
TRBJ2-2 TRBV6-1 many . CASSFSTGELFF TGTGCCAGCAGTTTCAGTACCGGGGAGCTGTTTTTT
TRBJ1-5 TRBV28 few . CASSLWTAGDQPQHF TGTGCCAGCAGTTTATGGACAGCGGGGGATCAGCCCCAGCATTTT
TRBJ1-6 TRBV6-1 . . CAIGVRGRGGPSSPLHF TGTGCCATTGGGGTTAGGGGCCGGGGTGGTCCTTCGTCACCCCTCCACTTT
TRBJ2-7 TRBV2 few TRBD2 CASSATSGRTSEQYF TGTGCCAGCAGTGCCACTAGCGGGAGGACTTCCGAGCAGTACTTC
TRBJ1-4 TRBV7-8 many . CASSSGGEKLFF TGTGCCAGCAGCTCCGGAGGTGAAAAACTGTTTTTT
TRBJ2-7 TRBV20-1 . . CSARGLVAYEQYF TGCAGTGCTAGAGGTCTAGTTGCCTACGAGCAGTACTTC
TRBJ2-5 TRBV24-1 . . CATSAPIAAGETQYF TGTGCAACCAGTGCACCCATAGCGGCTGGAGAGACCCAGTACTTC
TRBJ1-1 TRBV6-1 medium-sized . CASSSLTEAFF TGTGCCAGCAGCAGTCTCACTGAAGCTTTCTTT
TRBJ2-5 TRBV28 few TRBD2 CASSSPGLAGETQYF TGTGCCAGCAGTTCCCCGGGACTAGCGGGGGAGACCCAGTACTTC